The next 21 T cell receptor beta chains were all read from a single sample in a study of blood T cell repertoires in COVID-19. Measured with immunoSEQ multiplex PCR; TCRdb has only the in-frame clones, and not every one. The table lists about 100,000 clones, just over 85% of them singletons. Sample: PBMCs or T cells enriched from blood (not recorded which). The origin of the receptors is a woman aged 50 to 65 who had recovered from COVID-19.

The V and J genes are TRBV24-1 and TRBJ2-5; 11 bases are a match to TRBD1. CDR1 and CDR2 (germline): KGHDR, SFDVKD. The CDR3 covers 16 residues. J gave up 3 bases and V 4 bases, and 6 bases lay outside the gene matches. CDR3 in DNA: TGTGCCACCAGTGAGGTTGGACAGGGGGCAAAAGAGACCCAGTACTTC. Protein: CATSEVGQGAKETQYF.

The rearrangement links TRBV14 to TRBJ2-6; 7 bases agree with TRBD1. V dropped 4 bases and J dropped 0; count of bases not matched to a gene: 9. This CDR3 spans 18 amino acids. Germline loops: CDR1 SGHDN, CDR2 FVKESK. The CDR3 DNA follows: TGTGCCAGCAGCCCTCGGGACAGCCACCGCTCTGGGGCCAACGTCCTGACTTTC. Translating it yields CASSPRDSHRSGANVLTF.

CDR3 bases: TGTGCCAGCAGCCCGAGGAAGGGAGGAGGCAATCAGCCCCAGCATTTT. Its protein is CASSPRKGGGNQPQHF. This rearrangement joins TRBV28 to TRBJ1-5; D not certain. Germline CDR1 MDHEN, CDR2 SYDVKM. The CDR3 extends over 16 amino acids. V was clipped by 6 bases and J by 2 bases, with 17 bases between them.

This chain connects TRBV6-2 or TRBV6-3 to TRBJ2-3; 8 bases match TRBD2. The CDR3 runs to 16 residues. V dropped 3 bases and J dropped 0; count of bases not matched to a gene: 5. Looked up from germline, CDR1 is MNHEY and CDR2 is SVGEGT. The chain's CDR3 is CASSYGQRGSTDTQYF. The CDR3 DNA is TGTGCCAGCAGTTATGGGCAGCGGGGGAGCACAGATACGCAGTATTTT.

The chain is built from TRBV12-5 and TRBJ2-5, with a possible D match to TRBD2 (5 bases). V was shortened by 7 bases and J by 5 bases, with 11 bases between the two germline ends. Germline V gives CDR1 LGHNT, CDR2 FRNRAP. This CDR3 has 12 amino acids. The CDR3 loop is CASALLGETQYF. CDR3 nucleotides: TGTGCTAGTGCCCTACTAGGCGAGACCCAGTACTTC. Drawing the rest from reference TRBV12-5 and TRBJ2-5, the complete variable domain is DARVTQTPRHKVTEMGQEVTMRCQPILGHNTVFWYRQTMMQGLELLAYFRNRAPLDDSGMPKDRFSAEMPDATLATLKIQPSEPRDSAVYFCASALLGETQYFGPGTRLLVL.

The genes are TRBV4-1 and TRBJ1-1; D not resolved. Germline-derived CDR1 and CDR2 are MGHRA and YSYEKL. CDR3 length equals 15 residues. Trimming shortened V by 1 base and J by 6 bases, and 15 bases separated the two germline ends. As DNA, the CDR3 is TGCGCCAGCAGCCAAGTTACGGGGAAGAGGGCTGAAGCTTTCTTT. Protein sequence: CASSQVTGKRAEAFF.

CDR3 amino acids: CASSLDRGRTEAFF. CDR3 bases: TGTGCCAGCAGCTTAGACAGGGGGCGAACTGAAGCTTTCTTT. The gene calls are TRBV7-9 and TRBJ1-1, with 9 bases that match TRBD1. The CDR3 has 14 amino acids. Trimming removed 1 base from V and 5 bases from J; junction bases left unmatched: 2. Germline V gene lookup returns CDR1 SEHNR and CDR2 FQNEAQ (reference sequence).

V is TRBV6-5 and J is TRBJ2-1; weak D call: TRBD2 (6 bases). Trimming shortened V by 2 bases and J by 5 bases, and 10 bases separated the two germline ends. Germline assignment: CDR1 MNHEY and CDR2 SVGAGI. The CDR3 runs to 14 residues. The CDR3 protein is CASSYRVADNEQFF. DNA for the CDR3: TGTGCCAGCAGTTACAGGGTAGCGGACAATGAGCAGTTCTTC.

The V and J genes are TRBV29-1 and TRBJ2-2; tentative D call: TRBD2 (7 bases). Trimming removed 4 bases from V and 2 bases from J, with 17 bases in between. Germline V gene sequence: CDR1 SQVTM, CDR2 ANQGSEA. This CDR3 is built from 16 residues. Written as DNA, the CDR3 is TGCAGCGTTGTAACCCGGGGCGGGGGCAACACCGGGGAGCTGTTTTTT. As protein: CSVVTRGGGNTGELFF.

The V and J genes are TRBV19 and TRBJ2-1; 10 bases align to TRBD2. J gave up 8 bases and V 7 bases, and 5 bases lay outside the gene matches. The CDR3 is 13 amino acids. Germline-derived CDR1 and CDR2 are LNHDA and SQIVND (reference sequence). CDR3 region: CASNRLAGDEQFF. CDR3 coding DNA: TGTGCCAGTAATAGGCTAGCGGGGGATGAGCAGTTCTTC.

This clone came up once. The chain combines TRBV11-2 with TRBJ2-5; 8 positions match TRBD1. The junction had 9 bases not matched to a gene; V was cut back by 5 bases and J by 4 bases. From germline, CDR1 is SGHAT and CDR2 FQNNGV. The CDR3 contains 15 residues. Written as DNA, the CDR3 is TGTGCCAGCAGCGTTATCAGGGGGCTTCCAGAGACCCAGTACTTC. Protein sequence: CASSVIRGLPETQYF.

The chain recombines TRBV9 with TRBJ2-2, with TRBD1 matching over 7 bases. Per the germline V gene, CDR1 is SGDLS and CDR2 is YYNGEE. The CDR3 is 15 amino acids. The ends lost 0 bases at V and 1 base at J; junction bases unmatched: 0. The CDR3 is CASSVAGGNTGELFF. Written as DNA, the CDR3 is TGTGCCAGCAGCGTAGCAGGGGGGAACACCGGGGAGCTGTTTTTT.

CDR3 protein: CASSLAGGRVDSNEKLFF. In nucleotides, the CDR3 is TGTGCCAGCAGCTTGGCCGGGGGTAGGGTTGATTCTAATGAAAAACTGTTTTTT. This chain uses TRBV5-5 with TRBJ1-4; weak D call: TRBD1 (5 bases). Germline V CDR1 and CDR2: SGHKS, YYEKEE (reference sequence). This CDR3 is 18 amino acids long. With 0 bases removed from V and 3 bases from J, the gap between germline ends came to 18 bases.

The CDR3 loop is CASSQDIYEQYF. The CDR3 bases are TGTGCCAGCAGCCAGGACATCTACGAGCAGTACTTC. The chain couples TRBV6-2 or TRBV6-3 to TRBJ2-7, with D possibly matching TRBD1 (5 bases). Trimming removed 6 bases at V and 3 bases at J, with 9 bases between. Germline assignment: CDR1 MNHEY and CDR2 SVGEGT. The CDR3 is 12 amino acids.

This clone was seen many times. The V and J genes are TRBV9 and TRBJ2-7; 12 bases are shared with TRBD1. With 0 bases clipped from V and 5 bases from J, the junction kept 9 bases outside the gene matches. CDR3 length equals 17 residues. Per germline, CDR1 SGDLS and CDR2 YYNGEE. The CDR3 sequence is CASSVGGTGGAGNEQYF. For the CDR3, the DNA is TGTGCCAGCAGCGTAGGCGGGACAGGGGGCGCCGGGAACGAGCAGTACTTC.

The CDR3 DNA is TGCGCCAGCAGCTTGGCGGGACAGACTTCGGAGACCCAGTACTTC. Translated, it gives CASSLAGQTSETQYF. V and J are TRBV5-1 and TRBJ2-5; TRBD1 matches at 7 bases. J gave up 5 bases and V 0 bases, and 7 bases lay outside the gene matches. The CDR3 consists of 15 residues. Germline V gene data show CDR1 as SGHRS and CDR2 as YFSETQ.

The CDR3, as DNA: TGTGCCAGCAGCCCGGGACAGGTGTCCTACGAGCAGTACTTC. This sequence encodes CASSPGQVSYEQYF. V usage is TRBV7-9 and J usage is TRBJ2-7; 8 bases map to TRBD1. Germline trimming cut 5 bases from V and 1 base from J; bases unmatched to any gene: 4. The CDR3 length is 14 residues. In germline, CDR1 is SEHNR, CDR2 FQNEAQ (reference sequence).

The chain uses TRBV11-1 and TRBJ2-7, with 7 bases matching TRBD1. The germline gives CDR1 SGHAT, CDR2 FQDESV (reference sequence). The CDR3 is 18 residues long. The V and J ends lost 0 bases and 0 bases, in that order; junction bases with no gene match: 11. The CDR3 sequence: CASSLAFRGSSSSYEQYF. The CDR3 DNA sequence: TGTGCCAGCAGCTTAGCGTTCAGGGGGTCCTCCAGCTCCTACGAGCAGTACTTC.

The chain combines TRBV19 with TRBJ1-4; possible D gene TRBD1, 6 bases. The CDR3 runs to 14 residues. The germline V gene has CDR1 LNHDA and CDR2 SQIVND (reference sequence). The V gene lost 2 bases and the J gene lost 7 bases, with 11 bases spanning the gap. CDR3 residues: CASSITGSSEKLFF. CDR3 DNA sequence: TGTGCCAGTAGTATAACAGGGTCCAGTGAAAAACTGTTTTTT.

CDR3 residues: CASAGGAGRNQPQHF. CDR3 in DNA: TGTGCCAGCGCGGGAGGGGCAGGGAGAAATCAGCCCCAGCATTTT. This chain links TRBV19 with TRBJ1-5, with D possibly TRBD1 on 5 matching bases. The length of the CDR3 is 15 residues. V lost 9 bases and J lost 4, with 19 bases in between. The V gene's germline CDR1 is LNHDA and CDR2 SQIVND (reference sequence). The complete variable domain, with remaining parts taken from reference TRBV19 and TRBJ1-5, reads DGGITQSPKYLFRKEGQNVTLSCEQNLNHDAMYWYRQDPGQGLRLIYYSQIVNDFQKGDIAEGYSVSREKKESFPLTVTSAQKNPTAFYLCASAGGAGRNQPQHFGDGTRLSIL.

The rearrangement uses TRBV18 and TRBJ1-2; maybe TRBD1 (6 bases). CDR1 and CDR2 from the germline V gene are KGHSH and LQKENI. The CDR3 extends over 16 amino acids. Trimming removed 3 bases from V and 1 base from J, with 15 bases in between. The CDR3 reads CASSPETGRGNYGYTF. The DNA of the CDR3 is TGTGCCAGCTCACCGGAGACGGGCAGGGGTAACTATGGCTACACCTTC. The variable domain in full, completed from reference TRBV18 and TRBJ1-2, reads NAGVMQNPRHLVRRRGQEARLRCSPMKGHSHVYWYRQLPEEGLKFMVYLQKENIIDESGMPKERFSAEFPKEGPSILRIQQVVRGDSAAYFCASSPETGRGNYGYTFGSGTRLTVV.